One and the same sample provided the 3 T cell receptor beta chains below, sequenced in a study of T-cell memory formation after mild COVID-19. TCRdb called the 5' RACE reads again in MiXCR, with one record for every CDR3 protein. The sample has 500,000 to 550,000 distinct CDR3 sequences; around 20% are singletons. Material: PBMCs or a T cell subset sorted from them (not recorded which). The receptors were sampled from an adult woman who had mild COVID-19 (a few samples of this study predate the infection). Cell type and time point are not known.

This clonotype has more than one count but fewer than ten. The CDR3 bases are TGCAGTGCTAGCCCCATCGGCCTCCAGACCCAGTACTTC. This translates into CSASPIGLQTQYF. V usage is TRBV20-1 and J usage is TRBJ2-5; the D is unclear. The CDR3 extends over 13 amino acids. V lost 3 bases to trimming and J lost 6 bases, with 14 bases between them. The germline CDR1 and CDR2 sequences are DFQATT and SNEGSKA (reference sequence).

The V gene is TRBV2, the J gene TRBJ1-3; D not resolved. Germline V gives CDR1 SNHLY, CDR2 FYNNEI. Trimming pared 6 bases from V and 4 bases from J, leaving 7 bases between. The CDR3 is 12 residues long. CDR3 amino acids: CASSPRGNTIYF. CDR3 DNA sequence: TGTGCCAGCAGCCCCCGGGGAAACACCATATATTTT.

This rearrangement joins TRBV7-8 to TRBJ2-1, with D unclear. Trimming left V 2 bases short and J 5 bases short, with 10 bases between. Germline assignment: CDR1 SGHVS and CDR2 FQNEAQ. The CDR3 has 14 residues. The DNA of the CDR3 is TGTGCCAGCAGCTTAAGGTTAGGGAACAATGAGCAGTTCTTC. As protein: CASSLRLGNNEQFF. The full variable domain, in which reference TRBV7-8 and TRBJ2-1 provide the parts outside the CDR3, is GAGVSQSPRYKVAKRGQDVALRCDPISGHVSLFWYQQALGQGPEFLTYFQNEAQLDKSGLPSDRFFAERPEGSVSTLKIQRTQQEDSAVYLCASSLRLGNNEQFFGPGTRLTVL.